Listed here are 10 T cell receptor beta chains from one sample, sequenced in a study of blood T cell repertoires in COVID-19. The table came from immunoSEQ multiplex PCR; TCRdb's copy has only in-frame clones and leaves some out. This table has approximately 160,000 clones, roughly 88% appearing once. The specimen was peripheral blood. These receptors all come from a man aged 55 to 70 who had recovered from COVID-19.

This clone occurred once. The rearrangement joins TRBV19 to TRBJ2-7, with a possible D match to TRBD1 (5 bases). The CDR3 covers 14 residues. Trimming left V 0 bases short and J 4 bases short, with 10 bases between. Germline V gene data show CDR1 as LNHDA and CDR2 as SQIVND (reference sequence). CDR3 amino acids: CASSIEDTIYEQYF. In nucleotides, the CDR3 is TGTGCCAGTAGTATAGAGGACACAATTTACGAGCAGTACTTC.

The chain carries TRBV7-6 and TRBJ2-1; 9 bases align to TRBD2. The germline gives CDR1 SGHVS, CDR2 FNYEAQ. Unmatched junction bases numbered 4, after V lost 2 bases and J lost 2 bases. This CDR3 contains 16 residues. CDR3 DNA: TGTGCCAGCAGCTTAAGGAGCGGGGGGCCCTACAATGAGCAGTTCTTC. Protein: CASSLRSGGPYNEQFF.

The chain recombines TRBV2 with TRBJ1-3, with TRBD1 matching 7 bases. After removal of 6 bases from V and 9 bases from J, the junction contained 17 bases not matched to a gene. CDR1 is SNHLY, CDR2 FYNNEI, per germline. The CDR3 loop spans 16 amino acids. CDR3 nucleotides: TGTGCCAGCAGCCGGGACAGTGTTAAGGGAAGCGGCACCATATATTTT. It is translated as CASSRDSVKGSGTIYF. The full variable domain, completed using reference TRBV2 and TRBJ1-3, is EPEVTQTPSHQVTQMGQEVILRCVPISNHLYFYWYRQILGQKVEFLVSFYNNEISEKSEIFDDQFSVERPDGSNFTLKIRSTKLEDSAMYFCASSRDSVKGSGTIYFGEGSWLTVV.

The V call is TRBV19, the J call TRBJ2-3, with 7 nucleotides matching TRBD1. Germline values: CDR1 LNHDA, CDR2 SQIVND (reference sequence). The CDR3 runs 15 residues. Trimming removed 3 bases from V and 6 bases from J; junction bases left unmatched: 9. DNA of the CDR3: TGTGCCAGTAGTATCGGACAGGCCCCCGAGGATACGCAGTATTTT. Translating it yields CASSIGQAPEDTQYF. Looking up the rest from reference TRBV19 and TRBJ2-3 gives the full variable domain: DGGITQSPKYLFRKEGQNVTLSCEQNLNHDAMYWYRQDPGQGLRLIYYSQIVNDFQKGDIAEGYSVSREKKESFPLTVTSAQKNPTAFYLCASSIGQAPEDTQYFGPGTRLTVL.

This clone was observed a single time. V and J are TRBV6-4 and TRBJ2-3; D might be TRBD2 (5 bases). Per the germline V gene, CDR1 is MRHNA and CDR2 is SNTAGT. Trimming took 0 bases from V and 11 from J, leaving 18 bases between them. The CDR3 is 15 amino acids. Here the CDR3 DNA reads TGTGCCAGCAGTGACTCTGCTAGCCCTGCGTTTATGCAGTATTTT. Residues: CASSDSASPAFMQYF.

The chain carries TRBV7-3 and TRBJ2-3; tentative D call: TRBD2 (5 bases). The CDR3 length is 15 residues. The germline CDR1 and CDR2 sequences are SGHTA and FQGTGA. V dropped 2 bases and J dropped 2 bases, with 11 bases sitting between them. The CDR3 protein is CASSLYGELTDTQYF. The CDR3, as DNA: TGTGCCAGCAGCTTATACGGGGAACTCACAGATACGCAGTATTTT. The variable domain in full, with the rest retrieved from reference TRBV7-3 and TRBJ2-3, is GAGVSQTPSNKVTEKGKYVELRCDPISGHTALYWYRQSLGQGPEFLIYFQGTGAADDSGLPNDRFFAVRPEGSVSTLKIQRTERGDSAVYLCASSLYGELTDTQYFGPGTRLTVL.

This clone appeared once. This chain joins TRBV19 and TRBJ2-7, with 9 nucleotides matching TRBD1. Looked up from germline, CDR1 is LNHDA and CDR2 is SQIVND (reference sequence). Trimming cost V 5 bases and J 2 bases; bases outside gene matches: 10. This CDR3 region has 16 residues. CDR3 protein: CASSPRTDRGTYEQYF. In nucleotides, the CDR3 is TGTGCCAGTAGTCCCCGCACGGACAGGGGAACCTACGAGCAGTACTTC.

The CDR3 sequence is CASSVAPFAISGGYTF. The CDR3 nucleotides read TGTGCCAGCAGCGTAGCCCCCTTCGCGATTTCAGGGGGCTACACCTTC. The chain employs TRBV9 and TRBJ1-2, with D possibly matching TRBD1 (5 bases). The CDR3 totals 16 residues. Trimming stripped 0 bases from V and 8 bases from J, with 20 bases between. In germline, CDR1 is SGDLS, CDR2 YYNGEE.

The chain recombines TRBV7-8 with TRBJ1-2; 8 bases fit TRBD1. This CDR3 contains 16 residues. Trimming at V came to 5 bases and at J to 3 bases, leaving 11 bases not matched to a gene. The V gene's germline CDR1 is SGHVS and CDR2 FQNEAQ. CDR3 sequence reads: CASSHRLNRGDYGYTF. CDR3 DNA: TGTGCCAGCAGCCATAGATTAAACAGGGGGGACTATGGCTACACCTTC.

The genes are TRBV9 and TRBJ1-1; the D is unclear. CDR3 length: 14 amino acids. Germline lookup yields CDR1 SGDLS and CDR2 YYNGEE. V was trimmed by 1 base and J by 2 bases, leaving 9 bases between them. The chain's CDR3 is CASSVLALNTEAFF. The CDR3 nucleotides are TGTGCCAGCAGCGTATTGGCCCTTAACACTGAAGCTTTCTTT. Using reference TRBV9 and TRBJ1-1 for the parts outside the CDR3, the full variable domain is DSGVTQTPKHLITATGQRVTLRCSPRSGDLSVYWYQQSLDQGLQFLIQYYNGEERAKGNILERFSAQQFPDLHSELNLSSLELGDSALYFCASSVLALNTEAFFGQGTRLTVV.